The clone carrying this TCR beta chain was detected only once. The antigen remains unidentified. This sample is part of a study of a mutant IDH1 vaccine in newly diagnosed glioma. Study-level background: Most had both radiotherapy and temozolomide beforehand; others had only one. Study outcomes and limitations: Altogether, 85% to 95% of patients exhibited vaccine-induced immune responses.

As to time point: baseline, week 1 (first vaccination visit). Treatment meaning: pre-vaccination baseline after standard-of-care therapy. Each astrocytoma in the donors was new, WHO grade 3 or 4, IDH1-mutant and ATRX-lost. CDR1 is DFQATT and CDR2 is SNEGSKA in the germline V gene (reference sequence). The CDR3 runs 11 residues. Trimming stripped 4 bases from V and 5 bases from J, with 6 bases between. Assay used: immunoSEQ multiplex PCR; TCRdb lists only in-frame clones, some missing. Of tens of thousands of clones in the sample, over 75% are singletons; the top ten hold about 5.1%. Sequencing used PBMCs, obtained from a glioma patient treated with radiotherapy, temozolomide or both. The chain employs TRBV20-1 and TRBJ2-1; D gene uncertain. The receptor was isolated from a man aged 40-50 years with glioma. Some clones in this sample may be carry-over from other donors' samples. The DNA of the CDR3 is TGCAGTGCTATAGAGGACAATGAGCAGTTCTTC. Translating gives CSAIEDNEQFF.